A selection of T cell receptor beta chains follows, all from one sample in a study of T cell responses to AZD1222 COVID-19 vaccine. TCRdb's copy holds only in-frame clones and misses some; the assay was immunoSEQ multiplex PCR. This table holds 53,000 or so clones, less than 85% found once. This material consisted of peripheral blood, taken on day 0 of AZD1222 vaccination. The source of these receptors is an adult in good health. CDR3s include the opening cysteine and the closing phenylalanine or tryptophan. The order of the fields is J gene, V gene, CDR3 protein.

>TRBJ1-5|TRBV7-9
CASSPDQRGAGQPQHF
>TRBJ2-1|TRBV11-2
CASTATLRLAWHNEQFF
>TRBJ1-4|TRBV29-1
CSAGEGSEKLFF
>TRBJ2-1|TRBV7-8
CASGTRLGRGSYNEQFF
>TRBJ1-1|TRBV7-2
CASSFRPGRTMNTEAFF
>TRBJ1-5|TRBV7-2
CASSLDPTSNQPQHF
>TRBJ2-5|TRBV2
CASRYYPGLAGGETQYF
>TRBJ1-4|TRBV5-5
CASSFTNEKLFF
>TRBJ2-7|TRBV12-2
CASHQLAVPYEQYF
>TRBJ1-5|TRBV5-1
CASRYQVDQPQHF
>TRBJ1-1|TRBV18
CASSPQKMNTEAFF
>TRBJ1-2|TRBV7-6
CASSLRRGDGYTF
>TRBJ2-1|TRBV4-2
CASSRSVAREGNEQFF
>TRBJ2-3|TRBV6-6
CASASDTQYF
>TRBJ2-1|TRBV7-2
CASSPPHGEQFF
>TRBJ2-5|TRBV24-1
CATTEGGGETQYF
>TRBJ2-5|TRBV11-3
CASSSRDLQETQYF
>TRBJ2-3|TRBV5-5
CASSAGLAEPSTDTQYF
>TRBJ2-7|TRBV5-1
CASSLSATYEQYF
>TRBJ1-1|TRBV19
CATWDRETEAFF
>TRBJ1-4|TRBV10-1
CASSAAGNEKLFF
>TRBJ2-7|TRBV15
CATSRDQVSYEQYF
>TRBJ1-1|TRBV5-6
CASSRQGGTEAFF
>TRBJ2-1|TRBV30
CAWTPVLHEQFF
>TRBJ2-5|TRBV5-1
CASSLEGVAGGQETQYF
>TRBJ2-2|TRBV24-1
CATSDFGGTGELFF
>TRBJ1-1|TRBV7-2
CASSLGGGQNTEAFF
>TRBJ2-1|TRBV4-1
CASSQEPQQREQFF
>TRBJ2-5|TRBV5-4
CASSPHQETQYF
>TRBJ2-7|TRBV14
CASSYGLADTYEQYF
>TRBJ2-1|TRBV5-1
CASSLARTGDEQFF
>TRBJ1-1|TRBV7-9
CASSLQGSNTEAFF
>TRBJ2-1|TRBV9
CASSQITSDNEQFF
>TRBJ2-1|TRBV12-5
CASGLVLGLSIQNEQFF
>TRBJ2-3|TRBV19
CASSMTSGSRGTDTQYF
>TRBJ1-2|TRBV5-1
CASSPLDKVGGYTF
>TRBJ1-4|TRBV18
CASSPGTGATNEKLFF
>TRBJ1-4|TRBV30
CAVKTNEKLFF
>TRBJ2-5|TRBV5-1
CASSQKTGGGETQYF
>TRBJ2-7|TRBV29-1
CSVKTGTGSSYEQYF
>TRBJ2-2|TRBV27
CASSLSRTSRETGELFF
>TRBJ1-2|TRBV30
CAWKLEFAGYTF
>TRBJ2-6|TRBV6-2/TRBV6-3
CASSHGGSGANVLTF
>TRBJ2-7|TRBV7-2
CASSLDSAGDGEQYF
>TRBJ1-6|TRBV7-2
CASSPRRGTAVGSPLHF
>TRBJ2-5|TRBV14
CASSHLSAGGGVTQYF
>TRBJ2-7|TRBV10-2
CASSPGTPGSYEQYF
>TRBJ1-4|TRBV27
CASSTYRQGATNEKLFF
>TRBJ2-7|TRBV28
CASSLGRYEQYF
>TRBJ1-6|TRBV9
CASSVLAGLSPLHF
>TRBJ2-7|TRBV6-5
CASSYNSATYEQYF
>TRBJ2-1|TRBV29-1
CSVARQGNEQFF
>TRBJ2-5|TRBV6-5
CASYAGVETQYF
>TRBJ1-3|TRBV6-5
CASSSLTGHSGNTIYF